Listed below are T cell receptor beta chains from one sample, sequenced in a study of blood T cell repertoires in COVID-19. Clones were read by immunoSEQ multiplex PCR, and TCRdb kept only the in-frame ones, dropping some. The sample contains approximately 99,000 clones, about two thirds of which appear only once. The sequenced material came from peripheral blood. The receptors were gathered from a woman aged 40 to 55 with acute or convalescent COVID-19. Both conserved end residues are part of each CDR3. The D gene is left open where the match is weak. The size field is filled for only some rows; it gives once, few, many or a size class.

j_gene: TRBJ2-2
abundance: .
v_gene: TRBV7-2
d_gene: .
CDR3aa: CASSLIQDGSGELFF
CDR3nt: TGTGCCAGCAGCTTAATCCAGGATGGGAGCGGGGAGCTGTTTTTT

j_gene: TRBJ2-5
abundance: .
v_gene: TRBV6-5
d_gene: .
CDR3aa: CASSLGPQETQYF
CDR3nt: TGTGCCAGCAGCCTGGGCCCCCAAGAGACCCAGTACTTC

j_gene: TRBJ2-3
abundance: once
v_gene: TRBV11-2
d_gene: .
CDR3aa: CASSPLFGDTQYF
CDR3nt: TGTGCCAGCAGCCCCCTATTTGGTGATACGCAGTATTTT

j_gene: TRBJ1-1
abundance: .
v_gene: TRBV7-9
d_gene: TRBD1
CDR3aa: CASSRSGGPNTEAFF
CDR3nt: TGTGCCAGCAGCCGATCAGGGGGCCCGAACACTGAAGCTTTCTTT

j_gene: TRBJ1-4
abundance: .
v_gene: TRBV24-1
d_gene: .
CDR3aa: CATSDGPQSTNEKLFF
CDR3nt: TGTGCCACCAGTGATGGGCCCCAATCAACTAATGAAAAACTGTTTTTT

j_gene: TRBJ2-1
abundance: once
v_gene: TRBV30
d_gene: .
CDR3aa: CAWNPRGGGNEQFF
CDR3nt: TGTGCCTGGAACCCCCGGGGAGGGGGGAATGAGCAGTTCTTC

j_gene: TRBJ1-6
abundance: many
v_gene: TRBV6-5
d_gene: TRBD1
CDR3aa: CASSTDRENSPLHF
CDR3nt: TGTGCCAGCAGTACGGACAGGGAAAATTCACCCCTCCACTTT

j_gene: TRBJ1-2
abundance: .
v_gene: TRBV28
d_gene: TRBD1
CDR3aa: CASSSQGAGGYTF
CDR3nt: TGTGCCAGCAGTTCCCAGGGGGCGGGTGGCTACACCTTC

j_gene: TRBJ1-1
abundance: few
v_gene: TRBV6-5
d_gene: .
CDR3aa: CASSFQAMNTEAFF
CDR3nt: TGTGCCAGCAGCTTCCAGGCGATGAACACTGAAGCTTTCTTT

j_gene: TRBJ1-2
abundance: .
v_gene: TRBV28
d_gene: .
CDR3aa: CASSRGVKGYTF
CDR3nt: TGTGCCAGCAGTCGAGGTGTAAAAGGCTACACCTTC

j_gene: TRBJ2-5
abundance: .
v_gene: TRBV4-3
d_gene: TRBD1
CDR3aa: CASSQPLRQGALETQYF
CDR3nt: TGCGCCAGCAGCCAACCCTTGAGACAGGGGGCATTGGAGACCCAGTACTTC

j_gene: TRBJ2-6
abundance: .
v_gene: TRBV19
d_gene: .
CDR3aa: CASSPSSGANVLTF
CDR3nt: TGTGCCAGTAGTCCGAGTTCTGGGGCCAACGTCCTGACTTTC

j_gene: TRBJ2-1
abundance: .
v_gene: TRBV10-3
d_gene: .
CDR3aa: CAIGASEYNEQFF
CDR3nt: TGTGCCATCGGGGCTAGCGAGTACAATGAGCAGTTCTTC

j_gene: TRBJ2-5
abundance: once
v_gene: TRBV5-4
d_gene: .
CDR3aa: CASSLTGVGETQYF
CDR3nt: TGTGCCAGCAGCTTAACGGGGGTGGGAGAGACCCAGTACTTC

j_gene: TRBJ1-2
abundance: .
v_gene: TRBV5-4
d_gene: TRBD1
CDR3aa: CASSDDRGDGYTF
CDR3nt: TGTGCCAGCAGCGATGACAGGGGGGATGGCTACACCTTC

j_gene: TRBJ2-1
abundance: .
v_gene: TRBV7-9
d_gene: TRBD2
CDR3aa: CASSLGLAVNEQFF
CDR3nt: TGTGCCAGCAGCTTAGGACTAGCGGTCAATGAGCAGTTCTTC

j_gene: TRBJ2-1
abundance: .
v_gene: TRBV29-1
d_gene: TRBD1
CDR3aa: CSATVGQSSQNEQFF
CDR3nt: TGCAGCGCCACCGTGGGACAGTCTTCCCAAAATGAGCAGTTCTTC

j_gene: TRBJ2-1
abundance: .
v_gene: TRBV11-2
d_gene: TRBD2
CDR3aa: CASSPLAGGYNEQFF
CDR3nt: TGTGCCAGCAGCCCCCTAGCGGGGGGTTACAATGAGCAGTTCTTC

j_gene: TRBJ2-2
abundance: .
v_gene: TRBV24-1
d_gene: .
CDR3aa: CATSGAGLGELFF
CDR3nt: TGTGCCACCAGTGGAGCAGGATTAGGGGAGCTGTTTTTT

j_gene: TRBJ2-6
abundance: .
v_gene: TRBV7-9
d_gene: TRBD1
CDR3aa: CASSRPQGATSGANVLTF
CDR3nt: TGTGCCAGCAGCCGCCCGCAGGGGGCGACATCTGGGGCCAACGTCCTGACTTTC

j_gene: TRBJ1-4
abundance: .
v_gene: TRBV6-5
d_gene: .
CDR3aa: CATKRTATNEKLFF
CDR3nt: TGTGCCACCAAGCGGACAGCAACTAATGAAAAACTGTTTTTT

j_gene: TRBJ2-1
abundance: .
v_gene: TRBV2
d_gene: TRBD1
CDR3aa: CASRVGQGYYNEQFF
CDR3nt: TGTGCCAGCAGGGTGGGACAGGGATACTACAATGAGCAGTTCTTC

j_gene: TRBJ2-4
abundance: .
v_gene: TRBV23-1
d_gene: .
CDR3aa: CASSQSGRGGEVAKNIQYF
CDR3nt: TGCGCCAGCAGTCAATCAGGCAGGGGAGGGGAAGTCGCCAAAAACATTCAGTACTTC

j_gene: TRBJ2-1
abundance: .
v_gene: TRBV28
d_gene: TRBD2
CDR3aa: CASSSLGRDYNEQFF
CDR3nt: TGTGCCAGCAGTTCATTGGGGAGGGACTACAATGAGCAGTTCTTC

j_gene: TRBJ1-2
abundance: .
v_gene: TRBV6-5
d_gene: TRBD1
CDR3aa: CASSYGDRVDGYTF
CDR3nt: TGTGCCAGCAGTTACGGAGACAGGGTTGATGGCTACACCTTC

j_gene: TRBJ2-1
abundance: few
v_gene: TRBV27
d_gene: TRBD2
CDR3aa: CASSNKGGTSGRFAYNEQFF
CDR3nt: TGTGCCAGCAGCAATAAGGGGGGGACTAGCGGGAGATTCGCCTACAATGAGCAGTTCTTC

j_gene: TRBJ2-5
abundance: once
v_gene: TRBV6-5
d_gene: .
CDR3aa: CASSYQGRETQYF
CDR3nt: TGTGCCAGCAGTTACCAGGGAAGGGAGACCCAGTACTTC

j_gene: TRBJ2-1
abundance: .
v_gene: TRBV5-4
d_gene: TRBD1
CDR3aa: CASSLDRVREVFF
CDR3nt: TGTGCCAGCAGCCTTGACAGGGTAAGAGAGGTGTTCTTC

j_gene: TRBJ2-5
abundance: .
v_gene: TRBV5-1
d_gene: .
CDR3aa: CASTLLPAGFGETQYF
CDR3nt: TGCGCCAGCACCTTGCTCCCGGCGGGGTTTGGGGAGACCCAGTACTTC

j_gene: TRBJ2-3
abundance: .
v_gene: TRBV15
d_gene: TRBD1
CDR3aa: CATSRGTGKDTQYF
CDR3nt: TGTGCCACCAGCAGAGGGACAGGGAAAGATACGCAGTATTTT

j_gene: TRBJ1-4
abundance: .
v_gene: TRBV19
d_gene: TRBD1
CDR3aa: CASRPGTGLEKLFF
CDR3nt: TGTGCCAGTAGACCCGGGACAGGTCTCGAAAAACTGTTTTTT

j_gene: TRBJ1-6
abundance: few
v_gene: TRBV30
d_gene: .
CDR3aa: CAWTGDYPGSPLHF
CDR3nt: TGTGCCTGGACAGGGGATTACCCTGGTTCACCCCTCCACTTT

j_gene: TRBJ1-2
abundance: .
v_gene: TRBV5-4
d_gene: TRBD1
CDR3aa: CASSLALTGFEGGYTF
CDR3nt: TGTGCCAGCAGCTTGGCCCTGACAGGGTTCGAGGGAGGCTACACCTTC

j_gene: TRBJ1-1
abundance: .
v_gene: TRBV19
d_gene: .
CDR3aa: CASSLNRREAFF
CDR3nt: TGTGCCAGTAGCTTAAACAGGCGCGAAGCTTTCTTT

j_gene: TRBJ2-3
abundance: few
v_gene: TRBV2
d_gene: .
CDR3aa: CASSEGLTDTQYF
CDR3nt: TGTGCCAGCAGTGAAGGACTCACAGATACGCAGTATTTT

j_gene: TRBJ2-1
abundance: .
v_gene: TRBV5-1
d_gene: TRBD2
CDR3aa: CASSLGLADYNEQFF
CDR3nt: TGCGCCAGCAGCTTGGGACTAGCGGACTACAATGAGCAGTTCTTC

j_gene: TRBJ2-2
abundance: .
v_gene: TRBV6-2/TRBV6-3
d_gene: .
CDR3aa: CASSYSRVRVNTGELFF
CDR3nt: TGTGCCAGCAGTTATTCGAGGGTTAGGGTGAACACCGGGGAGCTGTTTTTT

j_gene: TRBJ2-3
abundance: .
v_gene: TRBV30
d_gene: TRBD2
CDR3aa: CAWSVLGGATDTQYF
CDR3nt: TGTGCCTGGAGTGTCCTCGGGGGGGCCACAGATACGCAGTATTTT

j_gene: TRBJ2-3
abundance: .
v_gene: TRBV27
d_gene: TRBD2
CDR3aa: CASSLPGLAGVLGTDTQYF
CDR3nt: TGTGCCAGCAGTCTACCGGGACTAGCGGGGGTGCTTGGCACAGATACGCAGTATTTT

j_gene: TRBJ2-7
abundance: .
v_gene: TRBV19
d_gene: .
CDR3aa: CASSNWPGTPYEQYF
CDR3nt: TGTGCCAGTAGTAATTGGCCAGGCACCCCCTACGAGCAGTACTTC

j_gene: TRBJ2-2
abundance: .
v_gene: TRBV6-4
d_gene: .
CDR3aa: CASREVANTGELFF
CDR3nt: TGTGCCAGCAGAGAGGTCGCGAACACCGGGGAGCTGTTTTTT

j_gene: TRBJ2-2
abundance: once
v_gene: TRBV5-4
d_gene: TRBD2
CDR3aa: CASSSVAGGLIGELFF
CDR3nt: TGTGCCAGCAGCAGCGTGGCGGGGGGGCTTATCGGGGAGCTGTTTTTT

j_gene: TRBJ1-2
abundance: .
v_gene: TRBV27
d_gene: .
CDR3aa: CASSSGAGYGYTF
CDR3nt: TGTGCCAGCAGTTCCGGGGCGGGGTATGGCTACACCTTC

j_gene: TRBJ2-5
abundance: .
v_gene: TRBV4-1
d_gene: TRBD1
CDR3aa: CASSQAPDRASSRETQYF
CDR3nt: TGCGCCAGCAGCCAAGCCCCGGACAGGGCTAGTTCTAGGGAGACCCAGTACTTC

j_gene: TRBJ2-1
abundance: .
v_gene: TRBV4-1
d_gene: TRBD1
CDR3aa: CASSQRHSGTGGEHNEQFF
CDR3nt: TGCGCCAGCAGCCAGCGGCATTCCGGGACAGGGGGTGAACACAATGAGCAGTTCTTC

j_gene: TRBJ2-3
abundance: .
v_gene: TRBV13
d_gene: .
CDR3aa: CASSLTGGADTQYF
CDR3nt: TGTGCCAGCAGCTTAACAGGAGGGGCAGATACGCAGTATTTT

j_gene: TRBJ1-5
abundance: once
v_gene: TRBV28
d_gene: .
CDR3aa: CASSFLGVQPQHF
CDR3nt: TGTGCCAGCAGTTTCTTGGGAGTGCAGCCCCAGCATTTT

j_gene: TRBJ2-3
abundance: few
v_gene: TRBV5-1
d_gene: .
CDR3aa: CASSLSNPSTDTQYF
CDR3nt: TGCGCCAGCAGCCTTAGTAACCCCTCCACAGATACGCAGTATTTT

j_gene: TRBJ2-1
abundance: .
v_gene: TRBV6-1
d_gene: .
CDR3aa: CASSEALGDLRNEQFF
CDR3nt: TGTGCCAGCAGTGAAGCCCTCGGGGATCTCCGCAATGAGCAGTTCTTC

j_gene: TRBJ1-6
abundance: .
v_gene: TRBV7-3
d_gene: .
CDR3aa: CASSLRAPTDNSPLHF
CDR3nt: TGTGCCAGCAGCTTAAGGGCCCCGACCGATAATTCACCCCTCCACTTT

j_gene: TRBJ1-1
abundance: once
v_gene: TRBV6-5
d_gene: .
CDR3aa: CASSYSETRTEAFF
CDR3nt: TGTGCCAGCAGTTACTCCGAGACTCGCACTGAAGCTTTCTTT

j_gene: TRBJ2-5
abundance: .
v_gene: TRBV2
d_gene: TRBD2
CDR3aa: CASGPGLAGGHQETQYF
CDR3nt: TGTGCCAGCGGCCCGGGACTAGCGGGGGGTCACCAAGAGACCCAGTACTTC

j_gene: TRBJ1-5
abundance: .
v_gene: TRBV9
d_gene: .
CDR3aa: CASATGYSNQPQHF
CDR3nt: TGTGCCAGCGCTACAGGTTATAGCAATCAGCCCCAGCATTTT

j_gene: TRBJ1-2
abundance: .
v_gene: TRBV7-9
d_gene: TRBD1
CDR3aa: CASSFGTGGTYGYTF
CDR3nt: TGTGCCAGCAGCTTCGGGACAGGGGGCACCTATGGCTACACCTTC

j_gene: TRBJ2-7
abundance: .
v_gene: TRBV7-2
d_gene: .
CDR3aa: CASSLGAGKAYEQYF
CDR3nt: TGTGCCAGCAGCTTAGGGGCAGGGAAGGCCTACGAGCAGTACTTC